This TCR beta chain is from a study of T cells after yellow fever vaccination. The length of the CDR3 is 18 residues. V gave up 5 bases and J gave up 0 bases; unmatched junction bases: 12. TCRdb processed the 5' RACE reads anew with MiXCR; each CDR3 protein has one entry. The sample records roughly 120,000 distinct CDR3 sequences, more than 6% being singletons. This clonotype was counted at least ten times. This TCR came from a man aged 18 to 30 who received the YFV17D yellow fever vaccine. V is TRBV12-3 or TRBV12-4 and J is TRBJ2-3; 9 bases agree with TRBD2. Sequences were derived from CD4+ T cells sorted from PBMCs, sampled 10 days after the first yellow fever vaccination. DNA of the CDR3: TGTGCCAGCAGTCCCGCCGGGACTAGCACCCTTAGCACAGATACGCAGTATTTT. The encoded protein is CASSPAGTSTLSTDTQYF.